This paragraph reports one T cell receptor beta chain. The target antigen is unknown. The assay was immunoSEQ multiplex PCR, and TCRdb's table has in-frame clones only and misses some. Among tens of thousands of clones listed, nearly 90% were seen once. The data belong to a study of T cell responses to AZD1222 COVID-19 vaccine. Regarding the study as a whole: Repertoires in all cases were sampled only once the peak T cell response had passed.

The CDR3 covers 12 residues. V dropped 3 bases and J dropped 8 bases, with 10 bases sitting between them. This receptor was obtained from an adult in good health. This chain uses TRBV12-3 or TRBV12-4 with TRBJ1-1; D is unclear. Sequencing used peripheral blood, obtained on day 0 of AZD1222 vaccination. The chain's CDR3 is CASSFSEPEAFF. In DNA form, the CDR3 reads TGTGCCAGCAGTTTTTCCGAGCCCGAAGCTTTCTTT.